The T cell receptor beta chain described here comes from a study of blood T cells in healthy people across ages. The CDR3 is 16 amino acids. Between the trimmed V and J ends, which lost 9 bases and 6 bases, there was a span of 24 bases. Primed by a sample-barcoded 5' primer and a J-beta primer mix, a second PCR proceeded for 7 to 11 cycles. TCRdb itself ran the 5' RACE reads through MiXCR, one entry per CDR3 protein. The sample records about 2 million distinct CDR3 sequences, about 50% being singletons. The genes are TRBV12-3 or TRBV12-4 and TRBJ2-1, with D tentatively TRBD2 (7 bases). The source of this sequence is a woman aged 40 to 50 in good health. The sample was blood. The CDR3 DNA reads TGTGCCAGTAGTCGCCAACTAGGTGGGGGGGCCAATGAGCAGTTCTTC. It translates to CASSRQLGGGANEQFF.